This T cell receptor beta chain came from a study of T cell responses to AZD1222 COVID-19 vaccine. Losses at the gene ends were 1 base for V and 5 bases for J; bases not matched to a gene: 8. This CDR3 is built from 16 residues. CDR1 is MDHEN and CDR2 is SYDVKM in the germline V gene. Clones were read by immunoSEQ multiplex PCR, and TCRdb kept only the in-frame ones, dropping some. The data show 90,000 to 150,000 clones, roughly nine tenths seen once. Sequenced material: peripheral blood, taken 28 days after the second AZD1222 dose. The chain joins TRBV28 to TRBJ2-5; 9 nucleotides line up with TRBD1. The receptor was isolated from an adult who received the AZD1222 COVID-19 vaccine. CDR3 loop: CASSLSSGQGQETQYF. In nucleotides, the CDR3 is TGTGCCAGCAGTTTATCCTCGGGACAGGGCCAGGAGACCCAGTACTTC.